This TCR beta chain was observed in a study of blood T cell repertoires in COVID-19. Generated by immunoSEQ multiplex PCR, the TCRdb table keeps only in-frame clones and is missing some. Of tens of thousands of clones listed, about 85% are singletons. V was clipped by 1 base and J by 1 base, with 8 bases between them. CDR1 and CDR2 (germline): SGDLS, YYNGEE. CDR3 length: 14 residues. The TCR sequence derives from a woman in her 50s with COVID-19, enrolled during active disease. The chain carries TRBV9 and TRBJ1-1; D is unclear. Sequenced sample: peripheral blood. The CDR3 is CASSVKEGNTEAFF. The CDR3 DNA sequence: TGTGCCAGCAGCGTAAAGGAGGGGAACACTGAAGCTTTCTTT.